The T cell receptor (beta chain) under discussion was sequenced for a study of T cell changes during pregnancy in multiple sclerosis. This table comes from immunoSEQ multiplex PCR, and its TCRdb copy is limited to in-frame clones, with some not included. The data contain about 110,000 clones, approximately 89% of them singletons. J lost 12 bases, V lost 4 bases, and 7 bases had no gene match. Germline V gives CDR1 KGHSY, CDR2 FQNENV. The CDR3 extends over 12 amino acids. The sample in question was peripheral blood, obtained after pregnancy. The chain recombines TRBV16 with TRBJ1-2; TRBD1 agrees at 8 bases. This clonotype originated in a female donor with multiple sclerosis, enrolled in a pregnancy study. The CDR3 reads CASSPRDRLDTF. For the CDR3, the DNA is TGTGCCAGCAGCCCCCGGGACAGGTTGGACACCTTC.